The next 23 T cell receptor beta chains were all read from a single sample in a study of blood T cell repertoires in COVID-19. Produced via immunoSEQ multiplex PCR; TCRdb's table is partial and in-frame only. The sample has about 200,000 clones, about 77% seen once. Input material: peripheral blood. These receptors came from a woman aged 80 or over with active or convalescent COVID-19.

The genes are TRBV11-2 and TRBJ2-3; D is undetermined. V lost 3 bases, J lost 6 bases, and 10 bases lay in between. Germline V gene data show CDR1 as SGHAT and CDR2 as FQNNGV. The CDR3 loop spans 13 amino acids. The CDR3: CASSFSPPDTQYF. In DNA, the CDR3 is TGTGCCAGCAGCTTTAGTCCTCCTGATACGCAGTATTTT.

In DNA, the CDR3 is TGTGCCAGCAGAATAACCTACGAGCAGTACTTC. This encodes CASRITYEQYF. The J gene is TRBJ2-7, the V gene TRBV2; D is ambiguous. V lost 6 bases and J 2 bases, leaving 5 bases between the germline ends. This CDR3 region has 11 residues. Looked up from germline, CDR1 is SNHLY and CDR2 is FYNNEI.

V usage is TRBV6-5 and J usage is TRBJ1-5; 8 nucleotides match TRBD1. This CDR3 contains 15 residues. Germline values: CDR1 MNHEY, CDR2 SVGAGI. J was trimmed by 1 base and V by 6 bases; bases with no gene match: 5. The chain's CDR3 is CASRPQGASNQPQHF. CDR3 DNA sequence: TGTGCCAGCAGACCGCAGGGGGCGAGCAATCAGCCCCAGCATTTT.

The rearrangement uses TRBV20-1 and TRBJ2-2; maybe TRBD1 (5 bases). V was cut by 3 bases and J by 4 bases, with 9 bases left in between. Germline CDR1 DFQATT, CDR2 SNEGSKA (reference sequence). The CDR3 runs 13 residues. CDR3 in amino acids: CSASRTSTGELFF. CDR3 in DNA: TGCAGTGCTAGTCGGACATCCACCGGGGAGCTGTTTTTT.

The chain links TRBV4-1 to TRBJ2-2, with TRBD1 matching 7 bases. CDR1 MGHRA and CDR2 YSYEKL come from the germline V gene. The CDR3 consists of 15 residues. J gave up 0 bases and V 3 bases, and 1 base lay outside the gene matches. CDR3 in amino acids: CASSQGTANTGELFF. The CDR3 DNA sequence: TGCGCCAGCAGCCAGGGGACAGCGAACACCGGGGAGCTGTTTTTT.

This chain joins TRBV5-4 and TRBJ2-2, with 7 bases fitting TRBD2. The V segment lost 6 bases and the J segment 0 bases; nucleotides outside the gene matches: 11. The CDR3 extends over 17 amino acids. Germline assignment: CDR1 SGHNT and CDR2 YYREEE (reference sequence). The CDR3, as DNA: TGTGCCAGCACCCCTCTACGCGGGGGTCCGAACACCGGGGAGCTGTTTTTT. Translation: CASTPLRGGPNTGELFF.

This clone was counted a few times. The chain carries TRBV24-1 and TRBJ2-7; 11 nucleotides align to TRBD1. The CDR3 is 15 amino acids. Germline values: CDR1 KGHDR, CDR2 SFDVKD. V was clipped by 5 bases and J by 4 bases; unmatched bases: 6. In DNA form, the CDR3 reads TGTGCCACCAGTGGGACCGGGACAGGGGGATACGAGCAGTACTTC. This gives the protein CATSGTGTGGYEQYF.

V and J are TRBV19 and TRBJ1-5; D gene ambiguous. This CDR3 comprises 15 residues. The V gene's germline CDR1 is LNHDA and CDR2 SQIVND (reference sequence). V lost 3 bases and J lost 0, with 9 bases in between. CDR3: CASSISVISNQPQHF. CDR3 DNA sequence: TGTGCCAGTAGTATTTCAGTTATTAGCAATCAGCCCCAGCATTTT.

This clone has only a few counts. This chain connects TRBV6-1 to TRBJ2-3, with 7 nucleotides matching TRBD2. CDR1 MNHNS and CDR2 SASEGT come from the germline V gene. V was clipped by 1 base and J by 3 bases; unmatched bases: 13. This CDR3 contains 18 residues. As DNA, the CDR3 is TGTGCCAGCAGTGAAGGGTCGACGGTGGGGGGGACGACAGATACGCAGTATTTT. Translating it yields CASSEGSTVGGTTDTQYF.

The chain's CDR3 is CASSVGSGGPYEQYF. The DNA of the CDR3 is TGTGCCAGCAGCGTCGGTAGCGGGGGACCCTACGAGCAGTACTTC. The chain employs TRBV9 and TRBJ2-7; 9 nucleotides line up with TRBD2. Germline-derived CDR1 and CDR2 are SGDLS and YYNGEE. V lost 2 bases to trimming and J lost 2 bases; unmatched junction nucleotides: 5. This CDR3 has 15 residues.

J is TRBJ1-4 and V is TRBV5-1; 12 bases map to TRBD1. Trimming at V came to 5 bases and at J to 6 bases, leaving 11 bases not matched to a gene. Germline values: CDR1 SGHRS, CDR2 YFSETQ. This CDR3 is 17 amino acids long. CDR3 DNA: TGCGCCAGCAGTTTCGTCCCGGGACAGGGGGCGGATGAAAAACTGTTTTTT. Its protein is CASSFVPGQGADEKLFF.

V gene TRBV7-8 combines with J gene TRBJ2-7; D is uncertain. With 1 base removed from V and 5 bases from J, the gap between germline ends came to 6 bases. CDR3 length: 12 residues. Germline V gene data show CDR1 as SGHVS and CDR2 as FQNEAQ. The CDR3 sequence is CASSLGLNEQYF. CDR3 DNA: TGTGCCAGCAGCTTAGGACTGAACGAGCAGTACTTC.

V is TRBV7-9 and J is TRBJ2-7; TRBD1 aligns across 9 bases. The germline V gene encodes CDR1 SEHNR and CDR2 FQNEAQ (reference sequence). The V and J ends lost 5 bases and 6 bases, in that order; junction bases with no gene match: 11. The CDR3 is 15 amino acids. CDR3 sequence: CASSPRDRVISEQYF. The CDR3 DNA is TGTGCCAGCAGCCCCCGGGACAGGGTGATTAGCGAGCAGTACTTC.

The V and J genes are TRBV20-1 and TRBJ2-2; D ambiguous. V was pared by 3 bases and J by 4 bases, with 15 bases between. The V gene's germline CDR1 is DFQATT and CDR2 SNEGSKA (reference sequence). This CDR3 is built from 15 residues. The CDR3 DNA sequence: TGCAGTGCTAGTTCCAGTCAGATTGGCACCGGGGAGCTGTTTTTT. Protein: CSASSSQIGTGELFF.

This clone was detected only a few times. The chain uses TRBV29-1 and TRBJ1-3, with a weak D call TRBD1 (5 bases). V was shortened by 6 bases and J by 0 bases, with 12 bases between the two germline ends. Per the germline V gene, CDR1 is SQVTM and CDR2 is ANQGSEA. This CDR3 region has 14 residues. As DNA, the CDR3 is TGCAGCGTCGTGACAGATTCCTCTGGAAACACCATATATTTT. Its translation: CSVVTDSSGNTIYF. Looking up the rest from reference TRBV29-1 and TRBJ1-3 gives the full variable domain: SAVISQKPSRDICQRGTSLTIQCQVDSQVTMMFWYRQQPGQSLTLIATANQGSEATYESGFVIDKFPISRPNLTFSTLTVSNMSPEDSSIYLCSVVTDSSGNTIYFGEGSWLTVV.

CDR3 sequence: CASSQEGRGARNEQYF. The DNA for the CDR3 is TGTGCCAGCAGCCAAGAGGGGCGGGGGGCCAGGAACGAGCAGTACTTC. The J gene is TRBJ2-7, the V gene TRBV3-1 (or the pseudogene TRBV3-2); TRBD2 matches 8 bases. The V gene's germline CDR1 is LGHDT and CDR2 YNNKEL (reference sequence). V lost 0 bases and J lost 5; bases outside the gene matches: 9. The CDR3 contains 16 residues.

The CDR3 coding sequence is TGTGCCAGCAGCCCACAGGGTCGCACAGATACGCAGTATTTT. The encoded protein is CASSPQGRTDTQYF. The genes are TRBV27 and TRBJ2-3; perhaps TRBD1 as D (6 bases). Germline CDR1 and CDR2: MNHEY and SMNVEV (reference sequence). V was trimmed by 6 bases and J by 1 base, leaving 11 bases between them. The CDR3 runs to 14 residues.

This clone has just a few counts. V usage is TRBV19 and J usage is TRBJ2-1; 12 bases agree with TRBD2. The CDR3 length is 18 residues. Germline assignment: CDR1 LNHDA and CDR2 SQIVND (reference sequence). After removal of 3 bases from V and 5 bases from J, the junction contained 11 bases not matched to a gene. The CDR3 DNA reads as TGTGCCAGTAGTATTGTCTTCTGGACTAGCGGGATTAACAATGAGCAGTTCTTC. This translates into CASSIVFWTSGINNEQFF.

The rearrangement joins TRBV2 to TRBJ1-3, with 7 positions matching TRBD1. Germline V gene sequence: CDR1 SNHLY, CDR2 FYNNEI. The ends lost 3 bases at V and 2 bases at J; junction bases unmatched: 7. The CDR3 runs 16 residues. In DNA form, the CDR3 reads TGTGCCAGCAGTGAGGCGCTAGGGACAGCTGGAAACACCATATATTTT. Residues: CASSEALGTAGNTIYF.

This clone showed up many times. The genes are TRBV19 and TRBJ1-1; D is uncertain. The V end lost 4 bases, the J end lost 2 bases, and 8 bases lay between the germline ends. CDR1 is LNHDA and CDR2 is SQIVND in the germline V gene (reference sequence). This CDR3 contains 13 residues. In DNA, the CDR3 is TGTGCCAGTAGTAGTCAGGTTAACACTGAAGCTTTCTTT. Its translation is CASSSQVNTEAFF.

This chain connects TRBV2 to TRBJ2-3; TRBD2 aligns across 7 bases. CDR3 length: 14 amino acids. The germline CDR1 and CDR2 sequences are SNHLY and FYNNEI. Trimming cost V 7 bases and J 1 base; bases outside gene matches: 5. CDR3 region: CASTYRGGTDTQYF. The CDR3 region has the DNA TGTGCCAGCACTTATCGGGGGGGCACAGATACGCAGTATTTT.

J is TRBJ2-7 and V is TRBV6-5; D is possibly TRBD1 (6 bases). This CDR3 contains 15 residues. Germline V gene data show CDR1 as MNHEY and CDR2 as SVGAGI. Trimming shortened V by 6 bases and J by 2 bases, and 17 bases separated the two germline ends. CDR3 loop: CASSYIKQGTYEQYF. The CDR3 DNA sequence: TGTGCCAGCAGCTACATCAAACAGGGAACCTACGAGCAGTACTTC.

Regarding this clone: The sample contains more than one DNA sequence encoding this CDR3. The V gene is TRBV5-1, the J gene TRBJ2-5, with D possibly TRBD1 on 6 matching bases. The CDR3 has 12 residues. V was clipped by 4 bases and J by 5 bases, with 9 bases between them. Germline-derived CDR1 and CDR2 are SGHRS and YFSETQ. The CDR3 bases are TGCGCCAGCAGCAGCGGACAGGAGACCCAGTACTTC. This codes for CASSSGQETQYF.